Here is one T cell receptor beta chain with its context. This sample was included in a study of multiple sclerosis patients with progressive multifocal leukoencephalopathy. The CDR3 length is 15 residues. V lost 4 bases, J lost 2 bases, and 6 bases stayed unmatched. Germline CDR1 reads SGHNT; CDR2 reads YYREEE (reference sequence). Documented time point: more than 5 months of natalizumab therapy. Clones were read by immunoSEQ multiplex PCR, and TCRdb kept only the in-frame ones, dropping some. The sample lists tens of thousands of clones; roughly nine tenths were seen once. The rearrangement joins TRBV5-4 to TRBJ2-1, with TRBD2 identical over 7 bases. The sequences come from PBMCs, collected from a patient treated with natalizumab. This clonotype was obtained from a human donor with multiple sclerosis. The CDR3 sequence: CASSRSGTPYNEQFF. CDR3 sequence (DNA): TGTGCCAGCAGCCGAAGCGGGACCCCCTACAATGAGCAGTTCTTC.